Listed below are T cell receptor beta chains from one sample, sequenced in a study of blood T cell repertoires in COVID-19. The assay was immunoSEQ multiplex PCR, and TCRdb's table has in-frame clones only and misses some. The sample includes about 110,000 clones, more than 70% seen only once; the top ten take roughly 4%. Sequenced material: peripheral blood. These receptors were collected from a man in his 70s with acute or convalescent COVID-19. Each CDR3 is given with its conserved first and last residue. A D gene is named only where the DNA matches it firmly. Not all rows give a size; the values are once, few, many and, for expanded clones, a class.

TRBV7-3,TRBD2,.,TRBJ2-3,CASSKTSGATDTQYF,TGTGCCAGCAGCAAAACTAGCGGGGCCACAGATACGCAGTATTTT
TRBV23-1,TRBD1,.,TRBJ1-2,CASSRGTGNDYGYTF,TGCGCCAGCAGTCGTGGGACAGGGAATGACTATGGCTACACCTTC
TRBV9,.,.,TRBJ1-2,CASSDSYGYTF,TGTGCCAGCAGCGATAGCTATGGCTACACCTTC
TRBV7-9,TRBD1,.,TRBJ2-2,CASSPWKGAMNTGELFF,TGTGCCAGCAGCCCCTGGAAGGGGGCTATGAACACCGGGGAGCTGTTTTTT
TRBV6-6,TRBD1,.,TRBJ1-6,CASSHRTGGNSPLHF,TGTGCCAGCAGCCATAGGACAGGCGGAAATTCACCCCTCCACTTT
TRBV18,.,few,TRBJ1-5,CASSPGGSANQPQHF,TGTGCCAGCTCACCGGGGGGTTCAGCCAATCAGCCCCAGCATTTT
TRBV30,TRBD2,.,TRBJ2-5,CAWSVRVAGKRETQYF,TGTGCCTGGAGTGTACGGGTAGCGGGGAAGCGAGAGACCCAGTACTTC
TRBV7-2,.,.,TRBJ2-3,CASSLATQGGDTQYF,TGTGCCAGCAGCTTAGCTACCCAGGGTGGGGATACGCAGTATTTT
TRBV7-2,.,once,TRBJ1-2,CASSSNVGQTNYGYTF,TGTGCCAGCAGCTCTAACGTCGGACAAACTAACTATGGCTACACCTTC
TRBV6-2/TRBV6-3,.,.,TRBJ1-4,CASSDVGTNEKLFF,TGTGCCAGCAGCGATGTCGGGACTAATGAAAAACTGTTTTTT
TRBV7-2,.,.,TRBJ1-5,CASSLMRDNNQPQHF,TGTGCCAGCAGCTTAATGCGAGACAACAATCAGCCCCAGCATTTT
TRBV4-1,TRBD2,.,TRBJ2-1,CASSLDTGGYNEQFF,TGCGCCAGCAGCCTCGATACGGGGGGCTACAATGAGCAGTTCTTC
TRBV18,.,.,TRBJ2-1,CASSPQGPGSGDEQFF,TGTGCCAGCTCACCACAAGGGCCAGGATCGGGGGATGAGCAGTTCTTC
TRBV21-1,.,.,TRBJ1-3,CASSKVPAGDSGNTIYF,TGTGCCAGCAGCAAAGTGCCCGCAGGGGACTCTGGAAACACCATATATTTT
TRBV11-2,.,few,TRBJ1-1,CASSLAISKLRDTEAFF,TGTGCCAGCAGCTTAGCCATCTCTAAGCTCCGGGACACTGAAGCTTTCTTT